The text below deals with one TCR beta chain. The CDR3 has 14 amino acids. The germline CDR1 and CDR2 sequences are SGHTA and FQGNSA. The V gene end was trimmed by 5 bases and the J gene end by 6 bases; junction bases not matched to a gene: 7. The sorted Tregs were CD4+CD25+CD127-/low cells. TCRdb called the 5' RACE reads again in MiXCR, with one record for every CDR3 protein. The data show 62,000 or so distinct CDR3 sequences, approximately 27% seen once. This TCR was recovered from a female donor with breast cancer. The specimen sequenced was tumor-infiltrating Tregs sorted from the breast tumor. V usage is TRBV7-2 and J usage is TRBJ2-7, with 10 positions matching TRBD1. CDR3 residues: CASSRRDRGSEQYF. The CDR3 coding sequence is TGTGCCAGCAGCCGCCGGGACAGGGGTTCCGAGCAGTACTTC.